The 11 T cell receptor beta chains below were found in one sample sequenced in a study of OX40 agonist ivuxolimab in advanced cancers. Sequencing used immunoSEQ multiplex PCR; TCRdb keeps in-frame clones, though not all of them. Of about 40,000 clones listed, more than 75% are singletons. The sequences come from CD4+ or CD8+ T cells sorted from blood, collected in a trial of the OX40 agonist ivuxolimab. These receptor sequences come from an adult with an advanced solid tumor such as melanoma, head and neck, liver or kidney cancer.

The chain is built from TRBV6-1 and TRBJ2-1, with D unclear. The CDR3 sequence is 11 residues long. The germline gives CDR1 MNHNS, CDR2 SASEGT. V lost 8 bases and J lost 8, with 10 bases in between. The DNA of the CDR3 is TGTGCCAGCTTAAGGATTCATGAGCAGTTCTTC. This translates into CASLRIHEQFF.

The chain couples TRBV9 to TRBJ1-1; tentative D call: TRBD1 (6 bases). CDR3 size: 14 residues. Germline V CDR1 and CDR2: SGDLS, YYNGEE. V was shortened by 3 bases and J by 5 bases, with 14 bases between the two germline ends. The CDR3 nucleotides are TGTGCCAGCAGCGAACAGGGATCAGGAACTGAAGCTTTCTTT. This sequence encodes CASSEQGSGTEAFF.

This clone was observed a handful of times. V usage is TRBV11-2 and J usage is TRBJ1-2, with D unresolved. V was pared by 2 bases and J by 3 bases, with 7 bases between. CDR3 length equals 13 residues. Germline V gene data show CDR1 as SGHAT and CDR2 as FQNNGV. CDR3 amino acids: CASSLNGDYGYTF. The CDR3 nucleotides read TGTGCCAGCAGCTTAAATGGTGACTATGGCTACACCTTC.

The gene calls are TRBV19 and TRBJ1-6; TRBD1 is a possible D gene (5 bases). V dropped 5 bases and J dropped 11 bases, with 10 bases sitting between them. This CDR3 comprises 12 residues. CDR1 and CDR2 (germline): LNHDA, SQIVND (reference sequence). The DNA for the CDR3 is TGTGCCAGTAGTCCGGTGGGGGCACCCCTCCACTTT. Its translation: CASSPVGAPLHF.

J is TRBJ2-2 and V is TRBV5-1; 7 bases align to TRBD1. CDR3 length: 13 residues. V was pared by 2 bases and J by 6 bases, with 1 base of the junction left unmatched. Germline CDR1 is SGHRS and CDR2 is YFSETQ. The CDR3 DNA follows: TGCGCCAGCAGCTTAACAGGGGCCGGGGAGCTGTTTTTT. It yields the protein CASSLTGAGELFF. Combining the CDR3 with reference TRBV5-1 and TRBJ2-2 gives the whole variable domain KAGVTQTPRYLIKTRGQQVTLSCSPISGHRSVSWYQQTPGQGLQFLFEYFSETQRNKGNFPGRFSGRQFSNSRSEMNVSTLELGDSALYLCASSLTGAGELFFGEGSRLTVL.

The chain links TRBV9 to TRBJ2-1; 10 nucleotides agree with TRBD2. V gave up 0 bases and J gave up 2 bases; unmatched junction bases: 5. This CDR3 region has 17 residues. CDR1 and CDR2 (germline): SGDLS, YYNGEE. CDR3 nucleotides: TGTGCCAGCAGCGTAGAAGGTACTAGCGGGGCCTACAATGAGCAGTTCTTC. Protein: CASSVEGTSGAYNEQFF.

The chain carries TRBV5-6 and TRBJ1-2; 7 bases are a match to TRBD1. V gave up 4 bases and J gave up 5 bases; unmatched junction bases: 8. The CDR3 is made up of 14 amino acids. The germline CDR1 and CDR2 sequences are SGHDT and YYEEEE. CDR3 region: CASSTGTAMYGYTF. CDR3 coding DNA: TGTGCCAGCAGCACGGGGACAGCAATGTATGGCTACACCTTC.

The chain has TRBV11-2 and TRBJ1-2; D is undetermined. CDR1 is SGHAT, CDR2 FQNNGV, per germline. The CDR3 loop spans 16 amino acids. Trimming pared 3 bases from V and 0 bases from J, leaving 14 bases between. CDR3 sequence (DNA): TGTGCCAGCAGCTTCCGGTCGCCGCCCGCTAACTATGGCTACACCTTC. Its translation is CASSFRSPPANYGYTF.

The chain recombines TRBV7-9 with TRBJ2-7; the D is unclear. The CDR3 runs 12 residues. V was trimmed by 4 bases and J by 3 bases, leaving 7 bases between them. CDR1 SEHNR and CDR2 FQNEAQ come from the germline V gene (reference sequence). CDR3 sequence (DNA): TGTGCCAGCAGCTCGGTCCGCTACGAGCAGTACTTC. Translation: CASSSVRYEQYF.

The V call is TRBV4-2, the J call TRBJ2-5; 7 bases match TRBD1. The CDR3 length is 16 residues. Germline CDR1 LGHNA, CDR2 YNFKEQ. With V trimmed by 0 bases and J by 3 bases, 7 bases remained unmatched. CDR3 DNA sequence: TGTGCCAGCAGCCAAGACGGGTTAGGACAGGAAGAGACCCAGTACTTC. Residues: CASSQDGLGQEETQYF.

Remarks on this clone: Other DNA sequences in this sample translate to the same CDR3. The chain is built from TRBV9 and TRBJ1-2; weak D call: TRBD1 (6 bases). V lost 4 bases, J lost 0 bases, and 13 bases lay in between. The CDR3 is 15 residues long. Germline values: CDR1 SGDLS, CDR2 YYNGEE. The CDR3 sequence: CASSPWTVANYGYTF. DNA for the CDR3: TGTGCCAGCAGCCCATGGACAGTGGCTAACTATGGCTACACCTTC.